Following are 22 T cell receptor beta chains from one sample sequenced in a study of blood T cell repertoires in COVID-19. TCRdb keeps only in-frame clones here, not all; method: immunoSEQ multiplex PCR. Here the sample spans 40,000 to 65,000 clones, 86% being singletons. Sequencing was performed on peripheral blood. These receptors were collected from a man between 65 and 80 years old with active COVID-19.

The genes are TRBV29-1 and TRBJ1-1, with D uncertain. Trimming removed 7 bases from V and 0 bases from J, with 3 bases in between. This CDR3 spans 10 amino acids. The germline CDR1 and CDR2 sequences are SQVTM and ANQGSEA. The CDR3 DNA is TGCAGCGGGCTGAACACTGAAGCTTTCTTT. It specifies CSGLNTEAFF.

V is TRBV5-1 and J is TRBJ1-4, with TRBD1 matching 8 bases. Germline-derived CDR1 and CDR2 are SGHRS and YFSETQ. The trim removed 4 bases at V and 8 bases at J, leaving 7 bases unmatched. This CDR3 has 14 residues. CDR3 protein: CASSDGQGQEKLFF. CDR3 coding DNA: TGCGCCAGCAGCGACGGACAGGGACAAGAAAAACTGTTTTTT.

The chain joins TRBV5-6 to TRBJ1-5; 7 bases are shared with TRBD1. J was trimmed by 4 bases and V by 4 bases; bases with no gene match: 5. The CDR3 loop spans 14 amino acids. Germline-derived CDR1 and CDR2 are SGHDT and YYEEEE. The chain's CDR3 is CASSLGQVNQPQHF. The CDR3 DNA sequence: TGTGCCAGCAGCCTAGGACAGGTTAATCAGCCCCAGCATTTT.

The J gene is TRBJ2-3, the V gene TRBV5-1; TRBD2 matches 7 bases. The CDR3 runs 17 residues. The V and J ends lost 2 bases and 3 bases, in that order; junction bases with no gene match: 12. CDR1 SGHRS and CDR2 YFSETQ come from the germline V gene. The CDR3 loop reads CASSLVIAGAQTDTQYF. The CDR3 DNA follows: TGCGCCAGCAGCTTAGTGATAGCGGGCGCCCAAACAGATACGCAGTATTTT.

The CDR3 sequence is CASSNKTSTDTQYF. The DNA of the CDR3 is TGTGCCAGCTCAAACAAGACTAGCACAGATACGCAGTATTTT. The gene calls are TRBV18 and TRBJ2-3; no reliable D call. Germline loops: CDR1 KGHSH, CDR2 LQKENI. The ends were cut back, 5 bases at V and 0 bases at J, with 9 bases in the middle. The CDR3 totals 14 residues. The complete variable domain, with remaining parts taken from reference TRBV18 and TRBJ2-3, reads NAGVMQNPRHLVRRRGQEARLRCSPMKGHSHVYWYRQLPEEGLKFMVYLQKENIIDESGMPKERFSAEFPKEGPSILRIQQVVRGDSAAYFCASSNKTSTDTQYFGPGTRLTVL.

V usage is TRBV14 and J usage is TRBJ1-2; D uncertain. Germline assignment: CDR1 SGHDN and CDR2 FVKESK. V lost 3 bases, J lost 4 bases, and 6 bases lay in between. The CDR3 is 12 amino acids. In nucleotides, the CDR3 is TGTGCCAGCAGCCAGGAGACCTATGGCTACACCTTC. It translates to CASSQETYGYTF.

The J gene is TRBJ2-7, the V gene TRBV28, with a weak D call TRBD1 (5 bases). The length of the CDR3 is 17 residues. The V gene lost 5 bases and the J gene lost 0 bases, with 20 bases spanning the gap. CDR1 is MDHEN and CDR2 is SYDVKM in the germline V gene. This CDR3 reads CASSPRAPQVNSYEQYF. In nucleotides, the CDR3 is TGTGCCAGCAGTCCCCGGGCCCCACAGGTAAACTCCTACGAGCAGTACTTC.

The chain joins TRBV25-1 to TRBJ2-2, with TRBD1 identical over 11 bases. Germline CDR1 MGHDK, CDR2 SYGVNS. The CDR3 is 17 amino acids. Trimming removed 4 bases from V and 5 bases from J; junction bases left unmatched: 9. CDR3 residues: CASSVGTGGFYTGELFF. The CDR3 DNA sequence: TGTGCCAGCAGTGTCGGGACAGGGGGATTTTATACCGGGGAGCTGTTTTTT.

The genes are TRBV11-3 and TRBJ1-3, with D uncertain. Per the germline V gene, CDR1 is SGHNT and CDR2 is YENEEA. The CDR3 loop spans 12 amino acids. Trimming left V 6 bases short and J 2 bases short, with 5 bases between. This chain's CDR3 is CASSNTGNTIYF. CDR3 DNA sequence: TGTGCCAGCAGTAACACTGGAAACACCATATATTTT.

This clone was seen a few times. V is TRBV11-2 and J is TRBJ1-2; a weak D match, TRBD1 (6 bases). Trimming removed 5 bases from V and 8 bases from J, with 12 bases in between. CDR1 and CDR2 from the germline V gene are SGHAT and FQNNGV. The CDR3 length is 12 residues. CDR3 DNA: TGTGCCAGCAGCGTACAGGGTCGCGGCTACACCTTC. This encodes CASSVQGRGYTF.

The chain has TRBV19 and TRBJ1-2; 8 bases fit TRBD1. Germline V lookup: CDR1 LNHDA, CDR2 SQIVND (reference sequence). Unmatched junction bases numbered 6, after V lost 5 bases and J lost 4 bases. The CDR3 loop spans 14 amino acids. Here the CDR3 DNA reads TGTGCCAGTAGTCCAGGACAGGGCCCCTATGGCTACACCTTC. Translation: CASSPGQGPYGYTF.

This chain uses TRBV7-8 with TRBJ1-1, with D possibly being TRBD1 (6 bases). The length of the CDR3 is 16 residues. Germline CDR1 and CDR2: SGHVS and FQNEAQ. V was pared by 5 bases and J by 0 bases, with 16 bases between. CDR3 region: CASSREVGAMNTEAFF. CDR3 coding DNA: TGTGCCAGCAGCCGAGAGGTGGGGGCCATGAACACTGAAGCTTTCTTT.

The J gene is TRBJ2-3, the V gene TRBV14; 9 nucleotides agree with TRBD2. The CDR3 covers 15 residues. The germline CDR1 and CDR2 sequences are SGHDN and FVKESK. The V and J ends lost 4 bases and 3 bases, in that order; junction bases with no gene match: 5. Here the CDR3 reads CASSLERGATDTQYF. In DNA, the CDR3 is TGTGCCAGCAGCCTCGAGCGGGGGGCAACAGATACGCAGTATTTT.

CDR3 in amino acids: CASSSRALNTEAFF. The CDR3 bases are TGTGCCAGCAGCTCCAGGGCCCTGAACACTGAAGCTTTCTTT. The chain uses TRBV7-8 and TRBJ1-1; possible D gene TRBD1, 5 bases. The V end lost 4 bases, the J end lost 0 bases, and 9 bases lay between the germline ends. Germline V CDR1 and CDR2: SGHVS, FQNEAQ. The CDR3 loop spans 14 amino acids.

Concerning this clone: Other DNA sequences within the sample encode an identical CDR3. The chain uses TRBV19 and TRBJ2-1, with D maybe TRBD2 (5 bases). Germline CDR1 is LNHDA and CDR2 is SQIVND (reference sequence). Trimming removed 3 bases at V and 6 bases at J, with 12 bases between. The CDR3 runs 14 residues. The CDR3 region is CASSISGLSNEQFF. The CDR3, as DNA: TGTGCCAGTAGTATTTCCGGACTTAGCAATGAGCAGTTCTTC.

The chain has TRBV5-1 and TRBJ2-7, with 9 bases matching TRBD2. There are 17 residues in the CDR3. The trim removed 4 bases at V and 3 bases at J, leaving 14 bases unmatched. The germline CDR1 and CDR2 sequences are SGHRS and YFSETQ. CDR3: CASSPGPGLATYYEQYF. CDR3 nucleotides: TGCGCCAGCAGCCCTGGTCCCGGACTAGCGACCTACTACGAGCAGTACTTC.

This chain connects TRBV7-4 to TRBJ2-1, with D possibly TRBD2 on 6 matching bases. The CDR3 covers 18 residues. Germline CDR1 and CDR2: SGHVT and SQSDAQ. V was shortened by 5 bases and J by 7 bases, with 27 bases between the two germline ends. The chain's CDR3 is CASSHRRPLAEEVNEQFF. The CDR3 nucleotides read TGTGCCAGCAGCCACCGACGTCCCTTAGCGGAGGAGGTAAATGAGCAGTTCTTC. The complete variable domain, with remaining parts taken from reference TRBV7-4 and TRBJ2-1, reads GAGVSQSPRYKVAKRGRDVALRCDSISGHVTLYWYRQTLGQGSEVLTYSQSDAQRDKSGRPSGRFSAERPERSVSTLKIQRTEQGDSAVYLCASSHRRPLAEEVNEQFFGPGTRLTVL.

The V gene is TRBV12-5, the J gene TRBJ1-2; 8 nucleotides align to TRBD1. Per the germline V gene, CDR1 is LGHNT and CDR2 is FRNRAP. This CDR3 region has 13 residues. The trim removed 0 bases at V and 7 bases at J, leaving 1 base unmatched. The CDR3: CASGLVQGVGYTF. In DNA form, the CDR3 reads TGTGCTAGTGGTTTGGTACAGGGGGTTGGCTACACCTTC.

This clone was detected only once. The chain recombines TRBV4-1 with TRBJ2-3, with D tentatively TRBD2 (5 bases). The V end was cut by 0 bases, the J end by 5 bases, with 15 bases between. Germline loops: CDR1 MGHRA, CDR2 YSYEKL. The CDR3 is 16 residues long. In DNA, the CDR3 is TGCGCCAGCAGCCAAGAGGTGGGCGGACTCCAAGATACGCAGTATTTT. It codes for CASSQEVGGLQDTQYF.

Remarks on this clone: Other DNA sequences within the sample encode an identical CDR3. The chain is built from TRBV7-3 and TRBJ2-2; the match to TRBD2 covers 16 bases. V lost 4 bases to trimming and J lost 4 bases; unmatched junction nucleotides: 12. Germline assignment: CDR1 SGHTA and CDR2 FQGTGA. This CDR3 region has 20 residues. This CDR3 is CASSYSPGLAGGPRTGELFF. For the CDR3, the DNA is TGTGCCAGCAGCTACTCCCCGGGACTAGCGGGGGGGCCGCGCACCGGGGAGCTGTTTTTT.

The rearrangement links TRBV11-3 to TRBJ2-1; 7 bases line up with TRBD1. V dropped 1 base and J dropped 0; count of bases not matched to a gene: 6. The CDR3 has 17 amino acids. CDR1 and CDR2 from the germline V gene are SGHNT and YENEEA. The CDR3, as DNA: TGTGCCAGCAGCTTAGCTACAGGACAGGTCTCCTACAATGAGCAGTTCTTC. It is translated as CASSLATGQVSYNEQFF.

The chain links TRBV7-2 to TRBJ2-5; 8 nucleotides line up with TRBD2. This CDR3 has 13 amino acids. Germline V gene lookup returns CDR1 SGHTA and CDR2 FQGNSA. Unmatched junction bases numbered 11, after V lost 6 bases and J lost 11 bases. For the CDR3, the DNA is TGTGCCAGCAGGTCGGGGGGGCAGGGAAGACAGTACTTC. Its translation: CASRSGGQGRQYF.